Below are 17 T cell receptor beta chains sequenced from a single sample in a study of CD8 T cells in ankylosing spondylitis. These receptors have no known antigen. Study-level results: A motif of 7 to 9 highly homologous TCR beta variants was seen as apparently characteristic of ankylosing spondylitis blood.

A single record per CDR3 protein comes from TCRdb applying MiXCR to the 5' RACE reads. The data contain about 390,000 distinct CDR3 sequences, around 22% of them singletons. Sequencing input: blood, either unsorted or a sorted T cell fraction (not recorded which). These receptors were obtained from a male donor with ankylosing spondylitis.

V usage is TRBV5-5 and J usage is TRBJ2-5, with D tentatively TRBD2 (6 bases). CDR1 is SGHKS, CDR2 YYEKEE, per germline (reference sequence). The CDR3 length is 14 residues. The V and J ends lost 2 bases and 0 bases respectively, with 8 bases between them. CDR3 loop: CASSFAGNQETQYF. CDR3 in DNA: TGTGCCAGCAGCTTTGCGGGAAACCAAGAGACCCAGTACTTC.

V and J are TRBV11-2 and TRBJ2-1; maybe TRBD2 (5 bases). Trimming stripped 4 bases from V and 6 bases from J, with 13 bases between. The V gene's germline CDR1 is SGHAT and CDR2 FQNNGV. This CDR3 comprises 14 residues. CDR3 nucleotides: TGTGCCAGCAGCTACCAAGCGGTCATCAATGAGCAGTTCTTC. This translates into CASSYQAVINEQFF.

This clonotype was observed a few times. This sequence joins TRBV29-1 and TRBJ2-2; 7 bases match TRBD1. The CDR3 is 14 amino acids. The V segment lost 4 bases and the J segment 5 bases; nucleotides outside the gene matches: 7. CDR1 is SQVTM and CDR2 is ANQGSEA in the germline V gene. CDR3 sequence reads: CSVGRGKGTGELFF. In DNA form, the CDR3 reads TGCAGCGTTGGCAGGGGGAAAGGAACCGGGGAGCTGTTTTTT.

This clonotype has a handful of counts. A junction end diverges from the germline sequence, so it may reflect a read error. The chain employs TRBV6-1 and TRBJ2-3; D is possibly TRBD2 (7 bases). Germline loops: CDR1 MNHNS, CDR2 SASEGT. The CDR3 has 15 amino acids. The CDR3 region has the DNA TGTGCCAGCAGCGAAGGGGGGGGGGACGTCAAATTGCAGTATTTT. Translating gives CASSEGGGDVKLQYF.

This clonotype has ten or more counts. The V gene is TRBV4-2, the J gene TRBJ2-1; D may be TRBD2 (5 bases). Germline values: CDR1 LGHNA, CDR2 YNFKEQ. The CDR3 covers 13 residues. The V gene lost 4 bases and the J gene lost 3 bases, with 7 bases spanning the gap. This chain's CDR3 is CASSPRDYNEQFF. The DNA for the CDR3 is TGTGCCAGCAGCCCTCGGGACTACAATGAGCAGTTCTTC.

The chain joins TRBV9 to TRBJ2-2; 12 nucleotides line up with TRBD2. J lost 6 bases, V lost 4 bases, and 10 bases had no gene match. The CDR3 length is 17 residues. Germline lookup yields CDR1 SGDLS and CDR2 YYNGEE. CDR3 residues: CASSMRTSGTLPGELFF. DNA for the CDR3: TGTGCCAGCAGCATGCGGACTAGCGGGACCCTACCCGGGGAGCTGTTTTTT.

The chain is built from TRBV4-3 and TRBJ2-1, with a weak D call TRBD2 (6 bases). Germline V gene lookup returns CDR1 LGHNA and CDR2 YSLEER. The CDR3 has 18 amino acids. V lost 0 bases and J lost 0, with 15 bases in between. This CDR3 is CASSQDLRDSFSYNEQFF. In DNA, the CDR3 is TGCGCCAGCAGCCAAGATCTTAGGGACTCGTTCTCCTACAATGAGCAGTTCTTC.

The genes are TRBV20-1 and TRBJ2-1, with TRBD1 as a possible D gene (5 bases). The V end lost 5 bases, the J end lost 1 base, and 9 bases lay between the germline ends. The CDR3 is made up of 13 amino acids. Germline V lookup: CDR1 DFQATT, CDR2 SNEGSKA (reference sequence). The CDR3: CSAPAGSYNEQFF. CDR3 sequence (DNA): TGCAGTGCTCCGGCAGGGTCCTACAATGAGCAGTTCTTC.

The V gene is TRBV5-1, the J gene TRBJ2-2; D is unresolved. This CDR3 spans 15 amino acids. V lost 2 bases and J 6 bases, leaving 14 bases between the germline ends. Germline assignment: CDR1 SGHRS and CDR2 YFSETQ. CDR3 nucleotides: TGCGCCAGCAGCTTTTTTAATCGGCGATCCGGGGAGCTGTTTTTT. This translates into CASSFFNRRSGELFF.

CDR3 sequence (DNA): TGTGCCAGCAGCCGAGGGTCGGCGGGAGGGCCGGAGACCCAGTACTTC. Translating gives CASSRGSAGGPETQYF. The chain carries TRBV12-3 or TRBV12-4 and TRBJ2-5, with TRBD2 matching 9 bases. The CDR3 is made up of 16 amino acids. V dropped 6 bases and J dropped 5; count of bases not matched to a gene: 13.

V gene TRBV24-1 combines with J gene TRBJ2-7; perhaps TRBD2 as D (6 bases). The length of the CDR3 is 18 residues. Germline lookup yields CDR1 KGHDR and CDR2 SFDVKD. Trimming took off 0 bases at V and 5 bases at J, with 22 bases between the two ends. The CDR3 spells CATSDLRTMWTGVDEQYF. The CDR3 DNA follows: TGTGCCACCAGTGATTTGCGTACAATGTGGACGGGGGTGGACGAGCAGTACTTC.

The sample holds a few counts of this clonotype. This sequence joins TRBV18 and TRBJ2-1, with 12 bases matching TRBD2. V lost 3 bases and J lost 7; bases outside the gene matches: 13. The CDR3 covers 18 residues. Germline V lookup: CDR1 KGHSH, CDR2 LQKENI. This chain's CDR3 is CASSPTTSGRGAVNEQFF. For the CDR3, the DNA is TGTGCCAGCTCACCGACGACTAGCGGGAGAGGGGCGGTTAATGAGCAGTTCTTC.

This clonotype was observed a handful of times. CDR3 nucleotide sequence: TGTGCCAGCAGCGTGGGTTCGGTGTCAGATTCACCCCTCCACTTT. Translating it yields CASSVGSVSDSPLHF. This chain connects TRBV7-2 to TRBJ1-6; D gene unclear. This CDR3 has 15 amino acids. Trimming removed 5 bases from V and 8 bases from J, with 16 bases in between. Germline lookup yields CDR1 SGHTA and CDR2 FQGNSA.

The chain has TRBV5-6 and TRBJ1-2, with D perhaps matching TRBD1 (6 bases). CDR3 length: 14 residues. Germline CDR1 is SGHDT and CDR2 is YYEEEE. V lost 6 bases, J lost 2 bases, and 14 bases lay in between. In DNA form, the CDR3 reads TGTGCCAGCAATCCAGGGGAGGAGAACTATGGCTACACCTTC. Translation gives CASNPGEENYGYTF.

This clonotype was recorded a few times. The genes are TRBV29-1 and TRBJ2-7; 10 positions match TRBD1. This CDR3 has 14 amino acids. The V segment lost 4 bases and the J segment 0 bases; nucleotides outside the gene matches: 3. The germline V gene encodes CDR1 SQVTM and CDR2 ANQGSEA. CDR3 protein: CSVVRTGGSYEQYF. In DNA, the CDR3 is TGCAGCGTTGTTCGGACAGGGGGCTCCTACGAGCAGTACTTC.

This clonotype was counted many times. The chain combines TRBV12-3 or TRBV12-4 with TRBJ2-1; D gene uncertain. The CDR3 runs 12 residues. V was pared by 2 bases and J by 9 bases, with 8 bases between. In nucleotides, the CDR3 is TGTGCCAGCAGTTTAACGATGACTGAGCAGTTCTTC. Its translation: CASSLTMTEQFF.

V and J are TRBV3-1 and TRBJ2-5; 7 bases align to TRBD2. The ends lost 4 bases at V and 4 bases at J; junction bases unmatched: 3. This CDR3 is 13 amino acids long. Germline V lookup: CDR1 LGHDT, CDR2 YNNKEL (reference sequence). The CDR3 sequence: CASSRRGTETQYF. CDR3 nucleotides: TGTGCCAGCAGCCGGCGGGGGACAGAGACCCAGTACTTC.